A single sample gave rise to the 12 T cell receptor beta chains below, sequenced in a study of Graves' ophthalmopathy and Graves' hyperthyroidism. TCR beta CDR3 regions were amplified from RNA transcripts. RT-PCR with HTBI primers came first, then second-round multiplex PCR. TCRdb passed the multiplex PCR reads through MiXCR, listing each CDR3 protein once. The sample has some 160,000 distinct CDR3 sequences, roughly 36% seen once. Sequencing input: peripheral blood. These receptors were collected from a man younger than 40 with Graves' ophthalmopathy.

The V gene is TRBV27, the J gene TRBJ2-7; possible D gene TRBD2, 7 bases. There are 15 residues in the CDR3. V lost 4 bases and J 2 bases, leaving 15 bases between the germline ends. Looked up from germline, CDR1 is MNHEY and CDR2 is SMNVEV (reference sequence). CDR3 in amino acids: CASSSPSGGPYEQYF. In DNA, the CDR3 is TGTGCCAGCAGTTCACCCTCCGGGGGGCCCTACGAGCAGTACTTC.

This clonotype has a count of ten or more. The CDR3 bases are TGTGCCAGCAGTTTATTTGATCGTGCTCCCAAGCAGTACTTC. This sequence encodes CASSLFDRAPKQYF. V is TRBV28 and J is TRBJ2-7, with no clear D. V shed 1 base and J shed 8 bases, with 15 bases lying between them. This CDR3 has 14 amino acids. Germline CDR1 reads MDHEN; CDR2 reads SYDVKM. Drawing the rest from reference TRBV28 and TRBJ2-7, the complete variable domain is DVKVTQSSRYLVKRTGEKVFLECVQDMDHENMFWYRQDPGLGLRLIYFSYDVKMKEKGDIPEGYSVSREKKERFSLILESASTNQTSMYLCASSLFDRAPKQYFGPGTRLTVT.

The J gene is TRBJ1-2, the V gene TRBV27, with a tentative D call TRBD1 (6 bases). Trimming took 5 bases from V and 4 from J, leaving 26 bases between them. Germline lookup yields CDR1 MNHEY and CDR2 SMNVEV (reference sequence). The CDR3 runs 18 residues. CDR3 sequence reads: CASSDHAFIQGAIYGYTF. The CDR3 DNA follows: TGTGCCAGCAGTGACCACGCATTTATACAGGGCGCGATCTATGGCTACACCTTC.

The CDR3 here is CAISEYRTGVATEAFF. In nucleotides, the CDR3 is TGTGCCATCAGTGAGTACCGGACAGGGGTGGCCACTGAAGCTTTCTTT. V usage is TRBV10-3 and J usage is TRBJ1-1; 9 nucleotides align to TRBD1. The CDR3 is made up of 16 amino acids. Germline V gene sequence: CDR1 ENHRY, CDR2 SYGVKD. J was trimmed by 4 bases and V by 1 base; bases with no gene match: 7.

There are many counts of this clonotype. The gene calls are TRBV12-5 and TRBJ2-5; no reliable D call. The V gene lost 7 bases and the J gene lost 1 base, with 16 bases spanning the gap. This CDR3 region has 15 residues. Germline loops: CDR1 LGHNT, CDR2 FRNRAP. CDR3 protein: CASVARNRAQETQYF. The CDR3 DNA reads TGTGCTAGTGTGGCACGCAACAGAGCCCAAGAGACCCAGTACTTC.

This clonotype was recorded many times. The CDR3 sequence is CSGERGRGTEAFF. The CDR3 coding sequence is TGCAGTGGGGAGAGGGGGCGCGGGACTGAAGCTTTCTTT. The rearrangement joins TRBV20-1 to TRBJ1-1; 7 bases map to TRBD1. The CDR3 consists of 13 residues. The V segment lost 7 bases and the J segment 5 bases; nucleotides outside the gene matches: 10. Germline V CDR1 and CDR2: DFQATT, SNEGSKA (reference sequence).

This clonotype was recorded at least ten times. The chain is built from TRBV4-3 and TRBJ1-1; D uncertain. Trimming stripped 0 bases from V and 4 bases from J, with 6 bases between. This CDR3 has 13 amino acids. From germline, CDR1 is LGHNA and CDR2 YSLEER. The CDR3 sequence is CASSQDLGTEAFF. CDR3 DNA: TGCGCCAGCAGCCAAGATTTAGGCACTGAAGCTTTCTTT.

Only one count was recorded for this clonotype. V usage is TRBV2 and J usage is TRBJ2-2; D uncertain. CDR1 and CDR2 (germline): SNHLY, FYNNEI. Trimming left V 6 bases short and J 3 bases short, with 14 bases between. The CDR3 is 15 residues long. As DNA, the CDR3 is TGTGCCAGCAGGGTGGACCGGGTAGACACCGGGGAGCTGTTTTTT. Its translation: CASRVDRVDTGELFF.

This clonotype was recorded at least ten times. This chain connects TRBV24-1 to TRBJ2-2; D gene ambiguous. The CDR3 covers 14 residues. Trimming left V 9 bases short and J 1 base short, with 11 bases between. From germline, CDR1 is KGHDR and CDR2 SFDVKD. This CDR3 is CATSWAGNTGELFF. In nucleotides, the CDR3 is TGTGCCACCTCCTGGGCAGGGAACACCGGGGAGCTGTTTTTT.

This clonotype has at least ten counts. A read error is possible here, since a much larger clone lies one base away. The chain recombines TRBV6-1 with TRBJ2-2; either TRBD1 or TRBD2 may fit D (5 bases each). CDR3 size: 14 residues. Germline CDR1 is MNHNS and CDR2 is SASEGT. Written as DNA, the CDR3 is TGTGCCACCTGGGACGGATGGAACACCGGGGAGCCGTTTTTT. This encodes CATWDGWNTGEPFF.

Here the CDR3 reads CASSPLIAGRGETQYF. The CDR3 DNA reads as TGTGCCAGCAGCCCCCTGATAGCGGGAAGGGGGGAGACCCAGTACTTC. The rearrangement uses TRBV7-9 and TRBJ2-5; TRBD2 agrees at 8 bases. The length of the CDR3 is 16 residues. From germline, CDR1 is SEHNR and CDR2 FQNEAQ (reference sequence). V was clipped by 5 bases and J by 5 bases; unmatched bases: 13.

This clonotype was counted only a few times. The genes are TRBV27 and TRBJ2-7; TRBD2 matches 16 bases. Germline V lookup: CDR1 MNHEY, CDR2 SMNVEV (reference sequence). Germline trimming cut 5 bases from V and 6 bases from J; bases unmatched to any gene: 7. This CDR3 contains 16 residues. The CDR3 coding sequence is TGTGCCAGCAGTCTTGGGACTAGCGGGAGGGCCGTCGAGCAGTACTTC. This codes for CASSLGTSGRAVEQYF.